Listed below are T cell receptor beta chains from one sample, sequenced in a study of blood T cell repertoires in COVID-19. The method was immunoSEQ multiplex PCR; TCRdb's version includes in-frame clones alone and lacks a portion of them. The sample lists about 400,000 clones, roughly 90% occurring once. The sequencing sample was made of PBMCs or T cells enriched from blood (not recorded which). These TCRs come from a woman between 40 and 55 years old with acute COVID-19. Both conserved end residues are part of each CDR3. The order of the fields is J gene, D gene, clone size, V gene, CDR3 protein, CDR3 DNA. A D gene is named only where the DNA matches it firmly. Size is stated for part of the rows, as once, few or many counts, or as a class when the clone is expanded.

TRBJ1-1 | . | many | TRBV11-3 | CASSLGEGYGTEAFF | TGTGCCAGCAGCTTAGGGGAGGGGTATGGCACTGAAGCTTTCTTT
TRBJ2-7 | TRBD2 | . | TRBV2 | CASSFTQAGGPSYEQYF | TGTGCCAGCAGCTTCACCCAAGCGGGGGGGCCATCCTACGAGCAGTACTTC
TRBJ2-2 | . | . | TRBV10-1 | CASSELGWTANTGELFF | TGCGCCAGCAGTGAGTTGGGGTGGACAGCGAACACCGGGGAGCTGTTTTTT
TRBJ1-1 | TRBD1 | . | TRBV30 | CAWSPRTGTNTEAFF | TGTGCCTGGAGTCCGCGGACAGGGACAAACACTGAAGCTTTCTTT
TRBJ2-7 | . | . | TRBV24-1 | CATSDGGSSSYEQYF | TGTGCCACCAGTGATGGGGGCAGTAGCTCCTACGAGCAGTACTTC
TRBJ1-2 | TRBD1 | . | TRBV4-1 | CASSLRLGQGYGYTF | TGCGCCAGCAGCCTAAGATTGGGACAGGGCTATGGCTACACCTTC
TRBJ2-3 | . | . | TRBV14 | CASSQDLRDTQYF | TGTGCCAGCAGCCAAGATTTGCGGGATACGCAGTATTTT
TRBJ1-5 | TRBD1 | . | TRBV7-2 | CASSYTGQNNQPQHF | TGTGCCAGCAGTTATACGGGACAGAACAATCAGCCCCAGCATTTT
TRBJ1-1 | . | . | TRBV5-1 | CASSLTGVNTEAFF | TGCGCCAGCAGCTTGACAGGCGTTAACACTGAAGCTTTCTTT
TRBJ2-2 | TRBD2 | . | TRBV27 | CASSLSRGASNTGELFF | TGTGCCAGCAGTTTATCGCGGGGGGCTTCGAACACCGGGGAGCTGTTTTTT
TRBJ1-5 | . | . | TRBV18 | CASSPYKSNQPQHF | TGTGCCAGCTCACCGTACAAGAGCAATCAGCCCCAGCATTTT
TRBJ1-2 | . | . | TRBV5-6 | CASSQSGGSIYGYTF | TGTGCCAGCAGCCAATCGGGGGGGTCTATCTATGGCTACACCTTC
TRBJ1-1 | TRBD1 | . | TRBV5-4 | CASSLGQGVTEAFF | TGTGCCAGCAGTCTAGGACAGGGGGTCACTGAAGCTTTCTTT
TRBJ2-1 | . | . | TRBV6-2/TRBV6-3 | CASSYERGGSYNEQFF | TGTGCCAGCAGTTACGAGAGGGGGGGCTCCTACAATGAGCAGTTCTTC
TRBJ1-1 | . | . | TRBV13 | CASSLGGRGTEAFF | TGTGCCAGCAGCTTAGGAGGTCGGGGCACTGAAGCTTTCTTT
TRBJ1-5 | . | . | TRBV10-2 | CASSEQGSNQPQHF | TGCGCCAGCAGTGAGCAGGGTAGCAATCAGCCCCAGCATTTT
TRBJ2-4 | TRBD1 | . | TRBV6-5 | CASSYGSFGTGDNF | TGTGCCAGCAGTTACGGTTCTTTTGGGACAGGGGACAACTTC
TRBJ1-1 | TRBD1 | . | TRBV5-1 | CASSSTGANTEAFF | TGCGCCAGCAGCTCGACAGGGGCGAACACTGAAGCTTTCTTT
TRBJ2-7 | . | . | TRBV6-4 | CASIRNSLNSYEQYF | TGTGCCAGCATTCGGAACAGTTTAAACTCCTACGAGCAGTACTTC
TRBJ2-3 | TRBD2 | . | TRBV3-1/TRBV3-2 | CASSLVIGGALGSTDTQYF | TGTGCCAGCAGCCTCGTGATCGGGGGGGCCTTGGGTAGCACAGATACGCAGTATTTT
TRBJ1-2 | . | . | TRBV5-1 | CASSPDSGGYGYTF | TGCGCCAGCAGCCCGGACAGCGGAGGCTATGGCTACACCTTC
TRBJ2-1 | . | . | TRBV18 | CASSPLDNEQFF | TGTGCCAGCTCACCCCTAGACAATGAGCAGTTCTTC
TRBJ1-1 | TRBD1 | . | TRBV7-9 | CASSQQGTEAFF | TGTGCCAGCAGCCAACAGGGGACTGAAGCTTTCTTT
TRBJ2-1 | . | few | TRBV7-8 | CASSLRQGYNEQFF | TGTGCCAGCAGCTTACGGCAGGGCTACAATGAGCAGTTCTTC
TRBJ1-1 | TRBD1 | few | TRBV5-1 | CASSIRTGGTEAFF | TGCGCCAGCAGCATCCGGACAGGAGGGACTGAAGCTTTCTTT
TRBJ2-7 | TRBD1 | . | TRBV3-1/TRBV3-2 | CASSQGQGASYEQYF | TGTGCCAGCAGCCAAGGACAGGGGGCCTCCTACGAGCAGTACTTC
TRBJ2-7 | . | . | TRBV2 | CASRGRQDRLYEQYF | TGTGCCAGCAGGGGAAGGCAGGACAGACTCTACGAGCAGTACTTC
TRBJ1-6 | . | . | TRBV3-1/TRBV3-2 | CASSQIQDTQNSPLHF | TGTGCCAGCAGCCAAATCCAAGACACCCAAAATTCACCCCTCCACTTT
TRBJ1-2 | . | . | TRBV6-1 | CASSEAGEGGANYGYTF | TGTGCCAGCAGTGAAGCTGGTGAAGGGGGGGCTAACTATGGCTACACCTTC
TRBJ2-7 | TRBD1 | . | TRBV5-1 | CASSRTGSNYEQYF | TGCGCCAGCAGCCGGACAGGGTCTAACTACGAGCAGTACTTC
TRBJ2-5 | TRBD2 | . | TRBV4-2 | CASSSRLAGVQETQYF | TGTGCCAGCAGCTCACGACTAGCGGGGGTACAAGAGACCCAGTACTTC
TRBJ1-2 | TRBD1 | few | TRBV2 | CASIQGFGGYTF | TGTGCCAGCATACAGGGGTTCGGTGGCTACACCTTC
TRBJ1-5 | . | many | TRBV20-1 | CSASKGNHQPQHF | TGCAGTGCTAGTAAGGGGAACCATCAGCCCCAGCATTTT
TRBJ2-1 | . | . | TRBV5-1 | CASSSRQQSSYNEQFF | TGCGCCAGCAGCTCACGACAGCAGAGCTCCTACAATGAGCAGTTCTTC
TRBJ2-7 | TRBD1 | . | TRBV7-6 | CASSPGQGAKEQYF | TGTGCCAGCAGCCCCGGACAGGGAGCTAAGGAGCAGTACTTC
TRBJ1-5 | TRBD1 | . | TRBV19 | CASSRDRPYQPQHF | TGTGCCAGTAGTAGGGACAGGCCTTATCAGCCCCAGCATTTT
TRBJ2-7 | TRBD1 | . | TRBV19 | CASSIGQGASYEQYF | TGTGCCAGTAGTATCGGGCAGGGGGCATCCTACGAGCAGTACTTC
TRBJ2-3 | TRBD2 | once | TRBV20-1 | CSASSAGVTDTQYF | TGCAGTGCTAGTAGTGCGGGGGTCACAGATACGCAGTATTTT
TRBJ2-1 | . | once | TRBV5-4 | CASREQHNEQFF | TGTGCCAGCAGGGAACAGCACAATGAGCAGTTCTTC
TRBJ1-4 | . | . | TRBV3-1/TRBV3-2 | CASSLGLMEKLFF | TGTGCCAGCAGCCTCGGACTGATGGAAAAACTGTTTTTT
TRBJ1-6 | . | . | TRBV27 | CASSLSYGFSPLHF | TGTGCCAGCAGTTTATCGTACGGGTTCTCACCCCTCCACTTT
TRBJ1-1 | . | . | TRBV12-2 | CASRLSGRDTLNTEAFF | TGTGCAAGTCGCTTATCGGGGAGGGACACGTTAAACACTGAAGCTTTCTTT
TRBJ2-1 | . | . | TRBV7-2 | CASSGAGTPYNEQFF | TGTGCCAGCAGCGGGGCCGGGACACCTTACAATGAGCAGTTCTTC
TRBJ2-1 | TRBD1 | . | TRBV5-5 | CASSAGTGSYNEQFF | TGTGCCAGCAGTGCCGGGACAGGGAGCTACAATGAGCAGTTCTTC
TRBJ1-1 | . | . | TRBV11-2 | CASRHGTPYQMNTEAFF | TGTGCCAGCAGACACGGGACACCCTATCAGATGAACACTGAAGCTTTCTTT
TRBJ1-2 | TRBD1 | . | TRBV7-2 | CASSLDRQNYGYTF | TGTGCCAGCAGCCTGGACAGGCAGAACTATGGCTACACCTTC
TRBJ2-2 | TRBD2 | . | TRBV2 | CASRRGAGELFF | TGTGCCAGCAGGCGGGGGGCCGGGGAGCTGTTTTTT
TRBJ2-1 | . | . | TRBV6-1 | CASSDVQGSQVYVEQFF | TGTGCCAGCAGTGATGTCCAGGGGTCGCAAGTGTACGTTGAGCAGTTCTTC
TRBJ2-2 | TRBD2 | . | TRBV2 | CASSLTSGDTGELFF | TGTGCCAGCAGTCTGACTAGCGGGGACACCGGGGAGCTGTTTTTT
TRBJ1-1 | TRBD1 | . | TRBV10-1 | CASSNSDRGWTEAFF | TGCGCCAGCAGCAACTCCGACAGGGGGTGGACTGAAGCTTTCTTT
TRBJ1-2 | TRBD1 | once | TRBV6-6 | CATDRAYGYTF | TGTGCCACGGACAGGGCCTATGGCTACACCTTC
TRBJ2-2 | TRBD1 | . | TRBV4-1 | CASSKGTGYEELFF | TGCGCCAGCAGCAAAGGGACAGGGTATGAGGAGCTGTTTTTT
TRBJ2-7 | . | . | TRBV25-1 | CASSKQGTGEQYF | TGTGCCAGCAGTAAGCAGGGCACCGGCGAGCAGTACTTC
TRBJ1-5 | TRBD1 | . | TRBV6-5 | CASRLDRGGNQPQHF | TGTGCCAGCAGGTTGGACAGGGGGGGCAATCAGCCCCAGCATTTT